What follows are 17 T cell receptor beta chains derived from one specimen sequenced in a study of somatic mutations in cytotoxic T cells in rheumatoid arthritis (dated by TCRdb to the late 2010s). Library prep was done by the immunoSEQ multiplex PCR assay. What TCRdb holds here is the immuneACCESS table cut down to in-frame rearrangements. Part of the clones is not present; checked against another copy, under half of the missing clones reflect an unresolved V gene, and the others are unexplained. This sample is represented by about 15,000 clones; more than 65% of them were singletons. The ten largest clones take up 8.5% to 12% of the sample. Sequenced: CD8+ T cells sorted from blood. Source of these receptors: an adult with rheumatoid arthritis.

The chain carries TRBV27 and TRBJ1-1, with a tentative D call TRBD1 (6 bases). Germline CDR1 is MNHEY and CDR2 is SMNVEV (reference sequence). Trimming left V 2 bases short and J 5 bases short, with 21 bases between. The CDR3 sequence is 17 residues long. The CDR3 spells CASSLRFLGPRGTEAFF. The DNA for the CDR3 is TGTGCCAGCAGTTTAAGATTCTTAGGACCCAGGGGAACTGAAGCTTTCTTT.

The rearrangement links TRBV28 to TRBJ1-2, with 7 bases matching TRBD1. The V segment lost 8 bases and the J segment 5 bases; nucleotides outside the gene matches: 14. The CDR3 length is 15 residues. Germline V gene sequence: CDR1 MDHEN, CDR2 SYDVKM. This CDR3 is CASHPDRENPYGYTF. The DNA of the CDR3 is TGTGCCAGCCACCCAGACAGGGAGAATCCGTATGGCTACACCTTC.

This clone was counted only a few times. V usage is TRBV4-2 and J usage is TRBJ2-5; weak D call: TRBD2 (5 bases). The CDR3 totals 15 residues. In germline, CDR1 is LGHNA, CDR2 YNFKEQ. Trimming removed 1 base at V and 5 bases at J, with 14 bases between. The CDR3 here is CASSQGRGGEETQYF. The DNA for the CDR3 is TGTGCCAGCAGCCAAGGCCGAGGTGGGGAGGAGACCCAGTACTTC.

This rearrangement joins TRBV29-1 to TRBJ2-7; maybe TRBD1 (6 bases). V lost 7 bases, J lost 0 bases, and 13 bases lay in between. The CDR3 extends over 13 amino acids. Germline assignment: CDR1 SQVTM and CDR2 ANQGSEA. The CDR3, as DNA: TGCAGCGCCGTGGGGGACAACTCCTACGAGCAGTACTTC. This gives the protein CSAVGDNSYEQYF.

The chain combines TRBV30 with TRBJ1-5, with 9 bases that match TRBD1. The CDR3 has 15 amino acids. The V gene end was trimmed by 3 bases and the J gene end by 4 bases; junction bases not matched to a gene: 7. Germline CDR1 GTSNPN, CDR2 SVGIG (reference sequence). The CDR3 nucleotides are TGTGCCTGGAGCATCGCGACAGGGGGTAATCAGCCCCAGCATTTT. Protein product: CAWSIATGGNQPQHF.

This clone has just a few counts. The chain joins TRBV29-1 to TRBJ2-1, with TRBD2 matching 8 bases. V gave up 4 bases and J gave up 8 bases; unmatched junction bases: 4. CDR1 is SQVTM, CDR2 ANQGSEA, per germline. This CDR3 has 12 residues. The CDR3 DNA reads TGCAGCGTTGGTTCGGGGGGGCATGAGCAGTTCTTC. Translating gives CSVGSGGHEQFF.

This sequence joins TRBV6-5 and TRBJ2-7; perhaps TRBD1 as D (6 bases). V was cut by 4 bases and J by 3 bases, with 16 bases left in between. The CDR3 length is 15 residues. Germline V lookup: CDR1 MNHEY, CDR2 SVGAGI. The CDR3 DNA sequence: TGTGCCAGCAGTTCTCAGGACAGTGTGGGCTACGAGCAGTACTTC. Amino acid sequence: CASSSQDSVGYEQYF.

The chain recombines TRBV6-1 with TRBJ1-5; the D is unclear. From germline, CDR1 is MNHNS and CDR2 SASEGT. V lost 4 bases and J lost 4, with 14 bases in between. This CDR3 region has 15 residues. CDR3 region: CASSVDGWLNQPQHF. DNA for the CDR3: TGTGCCAGCAGTGTGGATGGGTGGCTAAATCAGCCCCAGCATTTT.

The CDR3 sequence is CASSPSPDRIYGYTF. In DNA form, the CDR3 reads TGTGCCAGCAGTCCCTCCCCGGACAGGATTTATGGCTACACCTTC. The V and J genes are TRBV27 and TRBJ1-2; TRBD1 matches 7 bases. Germline trimming cut 5 bases from V and 5 bases from J; bases unmatched to any gene: 11. The CDR3 covers 15 residues. CDR1 and CDR2 from the germline V gene are MNHEY and SMNVEV (reference sequence).

V is TRBV11-2 and J is TRBJ1-6; D ambiguous. The CDR3 has 15 amino acids. The V end was cut by 0 bases, the J end by 10 bases, with 13 bases between. CDR1 is SGHAT and CDR2 is FQNNGV in the germline V gene. This CDR3 reads CASSLDGFLGSPLHF. The CDR3 coding sequence is TGTGCCAGCAGCTTAGATGGGTTTCTCGGGTCACCCCTCCACTTT.

The chain recombines TRBV6-5 with TRBJ1-1; 7 bases are shared with TRBD1. CDR1 MNHEY and CDR2 SVGAGI come from the germline V gene. The CDR3 is made up of 14 amino acids. With V trimmed by 6 bases and J by 2 bases, 6 bases remained unmatched. In DNA, the CDR3 is TGTGCCAGCAGAACCGGACAGGCCAACACTGAAGCTTTCTTT. Its translation: CASRTGQANTEAFF.

The DNA of the CDR3 is TGCAGCGTTGAAGATTTAAGGAGGAATTCCGGCTACGAGCAGTACTTC. It is translated as CSVEDLRRNSGYEQYF. This chain links TRBV29-1 with TRBJ2-7, with a tentative D call TRBD2 (5 bases). V was trimmed by 0 bases and J by 3 bases, leaving 18 bases between them. Germline loops: CDR1 SQVTM, CDR2 ANQGSEA. The CDR3 runs 16 residues.

This chain connects TRBV6-1 to TRBJ1-1; D is unresolved. Germline V gene sequence: CDR1 MNHNS, CDR2 SASEGT. This CDR3 is built from 12 residues. Trimming left V 1 base short and J 10 bases short, with 10 bases between. This CDR3 is CASSEGGSGAFF. CDR3 in DNA: TGTGCCAGCAGTGAAGGCGGCTCCGGAGCTTTCTTT.

This rearrangement joins TRBV14 to TRBJ1-1; D is uncertain. Looked up from germline, CDR1 is SGHDN and CDR2 is FVKESK. This CDR3 contains 13 residues. Trimming shortened V by 3 bases and J by 6 bases, and 11 bases separated the two germline ends. In nucleotides, the CDR3 is TGTGCCAGCAGCCAGTCCTTCGGTGCTGAAGCTTTCTTT. Its protein product is CASSQSFGAEAFF.

The rearrangement uses TRBV29-1 and TRBJ1-2, with 10 bases lining up with TRBD1. The junction had 3 bases not matched to a gene; V was cut back by 7 bases and J by 7 bases. This CDR3 comprises 11 residues. Germline V lookup: CDR1 SQVTM, CDR2 ANQGSEA. The chain's CDR3 is CSARQGAGYTF. CDR3 nucleotides: TGCAGCGCTAGACAGGGGGCTGGCTACACCTTC.

The rearrangement joins TRBV7-9 to TRBJ2-1; D might be TRBD2 (6 bases). There are 16 residues in the CDR3. The germline gives CDR1 SEHNR, CDR2 FQNEAQ (reference sequence). Trimming took off 4 bases at V and 0 bases at J, with 13 bases between the two ends. This CDR3 is CASSSWRGSSYNEQFF. The DNA for the CDR3 is TGTGCCAGCAGCTCATGGAGGGGTAGCTCCTACAATGAGCAGTTCTTC.

The chain is built from TRBV7-2 and TRBJ1-2, with 11 bases matching TRBD1. CDR1 and CDR2 from the germline V gene are SGHTA and FQGNSA. This CDR3 is built from 14 residues. After removal of 4 bases from V and 4 bases from J, the junction contained 2 bases not matched to a gene. Here the CDR3 reads CASSYGQGAYGYTF. The CDR3 region has the DNA TGTGCCAGCAGCTATGGACAGGGGGCCTATGGCTACACCTTC.